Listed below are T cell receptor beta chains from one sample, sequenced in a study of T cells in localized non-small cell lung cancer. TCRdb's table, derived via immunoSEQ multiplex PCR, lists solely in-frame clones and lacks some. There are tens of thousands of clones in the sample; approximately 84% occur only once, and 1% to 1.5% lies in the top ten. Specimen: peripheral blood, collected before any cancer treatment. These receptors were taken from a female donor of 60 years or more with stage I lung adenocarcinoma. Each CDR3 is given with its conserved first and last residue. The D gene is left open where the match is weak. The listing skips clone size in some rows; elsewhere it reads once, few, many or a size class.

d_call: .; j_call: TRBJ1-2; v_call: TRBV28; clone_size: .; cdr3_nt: TGTGCCAGCACCGGGGCGGGGGAAATCCGGGTTGATCGCTACACCTTC; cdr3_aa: CASTGAGEIRVDRYTF
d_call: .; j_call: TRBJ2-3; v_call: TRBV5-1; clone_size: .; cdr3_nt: TGCGCCAGCAGCTTGAGTGGGGGAGAGGCAGATACGCAGTATTTT; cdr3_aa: CASSLSGGEADTQYF
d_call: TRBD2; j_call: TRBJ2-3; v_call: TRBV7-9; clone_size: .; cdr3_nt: TGTGCCAGCAGCCCAACAAATAGCGGGGGGTGGACAGATACGCAGTATTTT; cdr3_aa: CASSPTNSGGWTDTQYF
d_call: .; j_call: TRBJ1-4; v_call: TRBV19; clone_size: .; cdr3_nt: TGTGCCAGTAGTAAAGACACAGGGCTAGATACAACTAATGAAAAACTGTTTTTT; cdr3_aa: CASSKDTGLDTTNEKLFF
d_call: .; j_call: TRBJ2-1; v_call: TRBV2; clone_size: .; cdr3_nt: TGTGCCAGCAGTGAGAGCGGCGCCACCTACAATGAGCAGTTCTTC; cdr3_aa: CASSESGATYNEQFF
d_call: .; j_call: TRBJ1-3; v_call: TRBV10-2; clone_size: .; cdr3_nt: TGCGCCAGCAGGCAGACAGCGACCGAACAAAACACCATATATTTT; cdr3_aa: CASRQTATEQNTIYF
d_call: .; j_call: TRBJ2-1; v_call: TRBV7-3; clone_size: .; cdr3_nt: TGTGCCAGCAGCTTCGGGCCCTGGACGCTTAAGTTCTTC; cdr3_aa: CASSFGPWTLKFF
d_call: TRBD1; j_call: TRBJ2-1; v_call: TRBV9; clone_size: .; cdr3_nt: TGTGCCAGCAGCCCGCGGACAGGGAGAGATGAGCAGTTCTTC; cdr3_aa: CASSPRTGRDEQFF
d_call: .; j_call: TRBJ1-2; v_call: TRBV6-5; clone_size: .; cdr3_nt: TGTGCCAGCAGACAGGAAAACTATGGCTACACCTTC; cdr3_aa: CASRQENYGYTF
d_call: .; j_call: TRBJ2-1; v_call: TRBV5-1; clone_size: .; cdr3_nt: TGCGCCAGCAGCTTTCCTAAAACTTTAATCGGGGGCACGGGTGAGCAGTTCTTC; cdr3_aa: CASSFPKTLIGGTGEQFF
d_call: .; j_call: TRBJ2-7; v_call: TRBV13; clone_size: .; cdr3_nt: TGTGCCAGCAGCCGCGGGAAGACCTACGAGCAGTACTTC; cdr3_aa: CASSRGKTYEQYF
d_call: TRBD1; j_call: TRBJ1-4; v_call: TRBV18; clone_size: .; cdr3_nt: TGTGCCAGCTCCGAACGTACAGGGGGCGGTGAAAAACTGTTTTTT; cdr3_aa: CASSERTGGGEKLFF
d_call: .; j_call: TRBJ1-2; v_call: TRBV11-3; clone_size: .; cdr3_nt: TGTGCCAGCAGCTCCCTGACAGGAGAAGGGGACTACACCTTC; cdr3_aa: CASSSLTGEGDYTF
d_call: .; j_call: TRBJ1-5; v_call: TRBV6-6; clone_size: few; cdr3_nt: TGTGCCAGCAGGCTCACAGGTGGTAGCAATCAGCCCCAGCATTTT; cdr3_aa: CASRLTGGSNQPQHF
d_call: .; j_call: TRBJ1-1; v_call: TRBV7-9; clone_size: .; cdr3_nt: TGTGCCAGCAGCCTCCCCTTTGGGAACACTGAAGCTTTCTTT; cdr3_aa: CASSLPFGNTEAFF
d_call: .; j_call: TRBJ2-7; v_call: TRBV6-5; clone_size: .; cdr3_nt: TGTGCCAGCAGGTCGACAGGCGAGCAGTACTTC; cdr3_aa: CASRSTGEQYF
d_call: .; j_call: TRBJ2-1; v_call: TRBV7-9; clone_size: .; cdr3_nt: TGTGCCAGCAGCCCAAGGGCATTTTACAATGAGCAGTTCTTC; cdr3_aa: CASSPRAFYNEQFF
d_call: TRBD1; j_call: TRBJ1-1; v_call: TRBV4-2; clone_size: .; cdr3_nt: TGTGCCAGCAGCCAAGGGCAGGGGGCGCGAGACACTGAAGCTTTCTTT; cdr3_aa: CASSQGQGARDTEAFF
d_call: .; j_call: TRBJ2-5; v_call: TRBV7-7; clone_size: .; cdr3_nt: TGTGCTAGCAGCTTGGGGTCCCAAGAGACCCAGTACTTC; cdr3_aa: CASSLGSQETQYF
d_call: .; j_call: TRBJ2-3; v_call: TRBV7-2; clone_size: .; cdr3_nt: TGTGCCAGCAGCTTACCTAGCACAGATACGCAGTATTTT; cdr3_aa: CASSLPSTDTQYF
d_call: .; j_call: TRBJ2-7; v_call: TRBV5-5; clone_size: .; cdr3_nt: TGTGCCAGCGGCCCCCGGGGGTCGGGATCCCCCTACGAGCAGTACTTC; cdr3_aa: CASGPRGSGSPYEQYF
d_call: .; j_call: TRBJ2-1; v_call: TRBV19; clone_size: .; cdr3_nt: TGTGCCAGTAGTATAGGGTTCTTCTCCTACAATGAGCAGTTCTTC; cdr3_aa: CASSIGFFSYNEQFF
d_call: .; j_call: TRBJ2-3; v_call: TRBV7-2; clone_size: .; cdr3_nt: TGTGCCAGCAGCTTGGGGGTGGGGGCAGATACGCAGTATTTT; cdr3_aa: CASSLGVGADTQYF
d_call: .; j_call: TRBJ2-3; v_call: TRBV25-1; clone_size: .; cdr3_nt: TGTGCCAGCAGTGACACGGGAAAAAGCACAGATACGCAGTATTTT; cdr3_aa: CASSDTGKSTDTQYF
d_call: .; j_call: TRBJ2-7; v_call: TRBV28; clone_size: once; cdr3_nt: TGTGCCAGCAGTTTATCGGGGGCACATGCCGGCGAGCAGTACTTC; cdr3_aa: CASSLSGAHAGEQYF
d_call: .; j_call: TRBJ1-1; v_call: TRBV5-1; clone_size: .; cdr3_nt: TGCGCCAGCAGCCAAAAGGACGAGTTTGAAGCTTTCTTT; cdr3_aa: CASSQKDEFEAFF